The 27 T cell receptor beta chains below all came from one sample that was sequenced in a study of T cell responses to AZD1222 COVID-19 vaccine. The method was immunoSEQ multiplex PCR; TCRdb's version includes in-frame clones alone and lacks a portion of them. The table lists about 110,000 clones, 90% to 95% of them singletons. This material consisted of peripheral blood, taken 28 days after the second AZD1222 dose. Every receptor here comes from an adult who received the AZD1222 COVID-19 vaccine.

The chain carries TRBV5-1 and TRBJ2-3, with D perhaps TRBD2 (7 bases). With 5 bases removed from V and 2 bases from J, the gap between germline ends came to 15 bases. The germline CDR1 and CDR2 sequences are SGHRS and YFSETQ. This CDR3 has 15 amino acids. The CDR3 DNA reads as TGCGCCAGCAGTAGGGGGGGAGAAAACACAGATACGCAGTATTTT. Protein sequence: CASSRGGENTDTQYF.

The chain employs TRBV27 and TRBJ2-2; D unclear. V lost 4 bases, J lost 0 bases, and 9 bases lay in between. The CDR3 spans 15 residues. CDR1 is MNHEY, CDR2 SMNVEV, per germline (reference sequence). CDR3 loop: CASSWQRPNTGELFF. CDR3 bases: TGTGCCAGCAGTTGGCAGAGACCGAACACCGGGGAGCTGTTTTTT.

The J gene is TRBJ2-3, the V gene TRBV9; 8 bases line up with TRBD1. The CDR3 has 14 amino acids. Trimming cost V 3 bases and J 2 bases; bases outside gene matches: 2. Germline CDR1 reads SGDLS; CDR2 reads YYNGEE. CDR3 region: CASSGTGITDTQYF. The CDR3 DNA reads as TGTGCCAGCAGCGGGACAGGGATCACAGATACGCAGTATTTT.

V is TRBV4-3 and J is TRBJ2-1; 7 nucleotides agree with TRBD2. Germline V lookup: CDR1 LGHNA, CDR2 YSLEER. The CDR3 consists of 15 residues. V gave up 8 bases and J gave up 7 bases; unmatched junction bases: 14. CDR3 sequence reads: CASRGVRGSSNEQFF. DNA for the CDR3: TGCGCCAGCCGGGGTGTTCGCGGGAGCTCGAATGAGCAGTTCTTC.

The DNA for the CDR3 is TGTGCCAGCAATACTGGGGGGTGGACTGAAGCTTTCTTT. Translating gives CASNTGGWTEAFF. This chain connects TRBV12-3 or TRBV12-4 to TRBJ1-1, with a tentative D call TRBD1 (5 bases). The CDR3 consists of 13 residues. V was trimmed by 7 bases and J by 5 bases, leaving 14 bases between them.

The chain couples TRBV3-1 (or the pseudogene TRBV3-2) to TRBJ1-5, with unresolved D. The CDR3 contains 16 residues. The V gene lost 6 bases and the J gene lost 2 bases, with 17 bases spanning the gap. CDR1 and CDR2 (germline): LGHDT, YNNKEL (reference sequence). CDR3 residues: CASRIPQGRGNQPQHF. For the CDR3, the DNA is TGTGCCAGCAGGATTCCACAAGGCAGAGGCAATCAGCCCCAGCATTTT.

This clone appeared once. This chain uses TRBV5-8 with TRBJ1-5; no definite D call. The ends were cut back, 1 base at V and 0 bases at J, with 8 bases in the middle. The CDR3 sequence is 15 residues long. Germline assignment: CDR1 SGHTS and CDR2 YDEGEE. In DNA, the CDR3 is TGTGCCAGCAGCTTGAGTCATTATAGCAATCAGCCCCAGCATTTT. Its translation: CASSLSHYSNQPQHF.

The chain combines TRBV11-2 with TRBJ2-7, with no clear D. Germline V gives CDR1 SGHAT, CDR2 FQNNGV. The CDR3 totals 12 residues. Trimming took 6 bases from V and 3 from J, leaving 9 bases between them. The CDR3 DNA reads as TGTGCCAGCAGACGAGGCGACTACGAGCAGTACTTC. Protein sequence: CASRRGDYEQYF.

The chain recombines TRBV18 with TRBJ1-2, with D perhaps TRBD1 (6 bases). Per germline, CDR1 KGHSH and CDR2 LQKENI. Trimming cost V 2 bases and J 1 base, with 11 bases left between them. There are 15 residues in the CDR3. CDR3 residues: CASSPIPGDNYGYTF. The CDR3 nucleotides are TGTGCCAGCTCACCAATCCCAGGGGATAACTATGGCTACACCTTC.

This chain joins TRBV7-6 and TRBJ1-5; no clear D gene. The CDR3 covers 15 residues. Per germline, CDR1 SGHVS and CDR2 FNYEAQ. Trimming left V 5 bases short and J 3 bases short, with 14 bases between. CDR3 coding DNA: TGTGCCAGCAGCCCGACCCTAGCCCCCAATCAGCCCCAGCATTTT. This translates into CASSPTLAPNQPQHF.

The genes are TRBV7-9 and TRBJ2-7; D is unclear. V was clipped by 5 bases and J by 6 bases, with 20 bases between them. The germline CDR1 and CDR2 sequences are SEHNR and FQNEAQ (reference sequence). This CDR3 is 15 amino acids long. The CDR3 coding sequence is TGTGCCAGCAGCGTCGATGCCAGGTGGTCTTCCGAGCAGTACTTC. This translates into CASSVDARWSSEQYF.

This sequence joins TRBV6-4 and TRBJ1-2; D call uncertain. Looked up from germline, CDR1 is MRHNA and CDR2 is SNTAGT. The ends were cut back, 0 bases at V and 7 bases at J, with 21 bases in the middle. The length of the CDR3 is 17 residues. The CDR3 reads CASSDSAQMATVSGYTF. Written as DNA, the CDR3 is TGTGCCAGCAGTGACTCGGCACAGATGGCCACTGTCTCTGGCTACACCTTC.

This CDR3 is CASSLEGAPGTQYF. CDR3 bases: TGCGCCAGCAGCTTGGAGGGGGCCCCCGGGACCCAGTACTTC. V usage is TRBV5-1 and J usage is TRBJ2-5; 7 nucleotides line up with TRBD1. There are 14 residues in the CDR3. J lost 7 bases, V lost 0 bases, and 6 bases had no gene match. Germline loops: CDR1 SGHRS, CDR2 YFSETQ. Based on the CDR3 plus reference TRBV5-1 and TRBJ2-5, the full variable domain is KAGVTQTPRYLIKTRGQQVTLSCSPISGHRSVSWYQQTPGQGLQFLFEYFSETQRNKGNFPGRFSGRQFSNSRSEMNVSTLELGDSALYLCASSLEGAPGTQYFGPGTRLLVL.

The chain is built from TRBV24-1 and TRBJ2-5, with 8 bases aligning to TRBD2. V lost 4 bases and J lost 4; bases outside the gene matches: 7. This CDR3 is built from 15 residues. Germline lookup yields CDR1 KGHDR and CDR2 SFDVKD. The CDR3 nucleotides read TGTGCCACCAGTGAGGGCGCGGGAGGTCGAGAGACCCAGTACTTC. Translated: CATSEGAGGRETQYF.

The genes are TRBV6-1 and TRBJ1-5; 7 bases align to TRBD1. Germline V gene lookup returns CDR1 MNHNS and CDR2 SASEGT. Trimming took 0 bases from V and 0 from J; bases not matched to a gene: 8. This CDR3 region has 18 residues. In DNA form, the CDR3 reads TGTGCCAGCAGTGAAGCGAGAGGACAGGTGAATAGCAATCAGCCCCAGCATTTT. Encoded protein: CASSEARGQVNSNQPQHF.

J is TRBJ1-6 and V is TRBV4-1; TRBD1 aligns across 9 bases. The trim removed 1 base at V and 10 bases at J, leaving 14 bases unmatched. Germline V gene sequence: CDR1 MGHRA, CDR2 YSYEKL. This CDR3 has 18 residues. The CDR3 protein is CASSQGPQGQGLRSPLHF. In DNA, the CDR3 is TGCGCCAGCAGCCAAGGGCCACAGGGACAGGGCCTCCGGTCACCCCTCCACTTT.

The V and J genes are TRBV7-9 and TRBJ2-7; D remains unclear. The CDR3 totals 10 residues. The V gene lost 8 bases and the J gene lost 2 bases, with 4 bases spanning the gap. The germline CDR1 and CDR2 sequences are SEHNR and FQNEAQ (reference sequence). DNA for the CDR3: TGTGCCAGCGGCACCTACGAGCAGTACTTC. It specifies CASGTYEQYF.

The chain links TRBV20-1 to TRBJ2-5, with D uncertain. V dropped 6 bases and J dropped 4 bases, with 9 bases sitting between them. The germline V gene encodes CDR1 DFQATT and CDR2 SNEGSKA (reference sequence). The CDR3 sequence is 11 residues long. CDR3: CSANRGETQYF. CDR3 nucleotide sequence: TGCAGTGCAAACAGAGGAGAGACCCAGTACTTC.

The rearrangement links TRBV12-3 or TRBV12-4 to TRBJ2-1; weak D call: TRBD2 (6 bases). V lost 5 bases to trimming and J lost 10 bases, with 12 bases between them. This CDR3 is 12 amino acids long. The CDR3 region has the DNA TGTGCCAGCAGTCTCATTAGCGGCGAGCAGTTCTTC. Amino acids: CASSLISGEQFF.

As DNA, the CDR3 is TGTGCCAGCAGCCCGGGGGGAGAAATCTTGACCGGGGAGCTGTTTTTT. It is translated as CASSPGGEILTGELFF. The chain employs TRBV9 and TRBJ2-2, with 7 bases aligning to TRBD2. The CDR3 runs 16 residues. Per the germline V gene, CDR1 is SGDLS and CDR2 is YYNGEE. Trimming at V came to 4 bases and at J to 5 bases, leaving 11 bases not matched to a gene.

Only one count was recorded for this clone. The chain is built from TRBV29-1 and TRBJ2-4; D possibly corresponds to TRBD2 (5 bases). Per germline, CDR1 SQVTM and CDR2 ANQGSEA. V shed 4 bases and J shed 8 bases, with 12 bases lying between them. The CDR3 contains 12 residues. This chain's CDR3 is CSVAGSADIQYF. The CDR3 coding sequence is TGCAGCGTTGCGGGCTCAGCGGACATTCAGTACTTC. Supplemented by reference TRBV29-1 and TRBJ2-4, the full variable domain reads SAVISQKPSRDICQRGTSLTIQCQVDSQVTMMFWYRQQPGQSLTLIATANQGSEATYESGFVIDKFPISRPNLTFSTLTVSNMSPEDSSIYLCSVAGSADIQYFGAGTRLSVL.

The rearrangement joins TRBV7-8 to TRBJ2-7, with D perhaps matching TRBD2 (5 bases). This CDR3 region has 14 residues. The V gene lost 0 bases and the J gene lost 2 bases, with 8 bases spanning the gap. The germline V gene encodes CDR1 SGHVS and CDR2 FQNEAQ. The CDR3 loop reads CASSLAGVPYEQYF. DNA for the CDR3: TGTGCCAGCAGCTTAGCGGGAGTCCCCTACGAGCAGTACTTC.

This rearrangement joins TRBV29-1 to TRBJ2-5; 10 bases line up with TRBD2. The CDR3 is 13 residues long. The germline V gene has CDR1 SQVTM and CDR2 ANQGSEA. V gave up 6 bases and J gave up 1 base; unmatched junction bases: 2. The DNA of the CDR3 is TGCAGCGTACTAGCGGGGTTCCAAGAGACCCAGTACTTC. This encodes CSVLAGFQETQYF. The full variable domain, its missing parts supplied by reference TRBV29-1 and TRBJ2-5, is SAVISQKPSRDICQRGTSLTIQCQVDSQVTMMFWYRQQPGQSLTLIATANQGSEATYESGFVIDKFPISRPNLTFSTLTVSNMSPEDSSIYLCSVLAGFQETQYFGPGTRLLVL.

The chain employs TRBV5-1 and TRBJ2-6; perhaps TRBD1 as D (6 bases). Per the germline V gene, CDR1 is SGHRS and CDR2 is YFSETQ. CDR3 size: 15 residues. V was clipped by 4 bases and J by 0 bases, with 8 bases between them. The DNA of the CDR3 is TGCGCCAGCAGCGGGGGCAACTCTGGGGCCAACGTCCTGACTTTC. This translates into CASSGGNSGANVLTF.

The rearrangement links TRBV19 to TRBJ1-1; no clear D. This CDR3 is built from 14 residues. The germline V gene has CDR1 LNHDA and CDR2 SQIVND (reference sequence). V shed 1 base and J shed 0 bases, with 6 bases lying between them. CDR3: CASSIGGVNTEAFF. The CDR3 DNA sequence: TGTGCCAGTAGTATAGGTGGGGTGAACACTGAAGCTTTCTTT.

The chain couples TRBV5-1 to TRBJ2-1, with D possibly TRBD1 on 7 matching bases. Germline CDR1 reads SGHRS; CDR2 reads YFSETQ. V was pared by 1 base and J by 3 bases, with 14 bases between. The CDR3 is 16 amino acids. CDR3 coding DNA: TGCGCCAGCAGCTTGTTGTCAGGGGGAGGCTACAATGAGCAGTTCTTC. This translates into CASSLLSGGGYNEQFF.

The chain recombines TRBV30 with TRBJ1-4, with TRBD1 identical over 7 bases. Germline values: CDR1 GTSNPN, CDR2 SVGIG (reference sequence). V lost 4 bases to trimming and J lost 7 bases; unmatched junction nucleotides: 9. CDR3 size: 14 residues. CDR3 region: CAWKKGQRSEKLFF. In nucleotides, the CDR3 is TGTGCCTGGAAAAAGGGACAGAGGAGTGAAAAACTGTTTTTT.